These T cell receptor beta chains were read from a single sample in a study of T cell changes during pregnancy in multiple sclerosis. Sequenced by immunoSEQ multiplex PCR; TCRdb stores in-frame clones only, minus some. Here the sample spans 40,000 to 45,000 clones, 85% to 90% being singletons. Material: CD4+ T cells from peripheral blood mononuclear cells, obtained in the first trimester of pregnancy. The receptors shown here come from a female donor with multiple sclerosis, enrolled in a pregnancy study. The CDR3 runs from the conserved cysteine through the conserved F or W. A D gene is named only where the DNA matches it firmly. Only part of the rows carry a size: once, few, many, or a class if the clone is expanded.

D gene,clone size,J gene,V gene,CDR3 protein,CDR3 DNA
TRBD2,.,TRBJ2-1,TRBV4-2,CASSQDRLAGRVNNEQFF,TGTGCCAGCAGCCAAGATCGACTAGCGGGGAGGGTTAACAATGAGCAGTTCTTC
.,.,TRBJ1-3,TRBV30,CAWSLTGGSGNTIYF,TGTGCCTGGAGTCTTACGGGGGGCTCTGGAAACACCATATATTTT
.,.,TRBJ1-3,TRBV28,CASNTPGVSGNTIYF,TGTGCCAGCAACACCCCGGGGGTTTCAGGAAACACCATATATTTT
.,.,TRBJ1-1,TRBV7-6,CASSQDRNTEAFF,TGTGCCAGCAGCCAAGACAGGAACACTGAAGCTTTCTTT
.,.,TRBJ2-5,TRBV29-1,CSGHGTPGFQETQYF,TGCAGCGGTCACGGGACACCCGGTTTCCAAGAGACCCAGTACTTC
TRBD2,.,TRBJ2-3,TRBV12-5,CASGQGLAGKSTDTQYF,TGTGCTAGTGGTCAAGGACTAGCGGGTAAAAGCACAGATACGCAGTATTTT
TRBD2,.,TRBJ2-7,TRBV7-6,CASSRTRAYEQYF,TGTGCCAGCAGCCGGACTAGAGCCTACGAGCAGTACTTC
.,.,TRBJ1-5,TRBV12-5,CASGLGQGYQPQHF,TGTGCTAGTGGACTGGGGCAGGGGTATCAGCCCCAGCATTTT
TRBD1,.,TRBJ2-3,TRBV2,CASSDRGSYTDTQYF,TGTGCCAGCAGCGACAGGGGGTCCTACACAGATACGCAGTATTTT
.,.,TRBJ2-3,TRBV18,CASSPPGADTQYF,TGTGCCAGCTCACCACCAGGGGCAGATACGCAGTATTTT
.,once,TRBJ1-2,TRBV29-1,CSVRKGPGVRNGYTF,TGCAGCGTTCGAAAGGGCCCCGGGGTTAGGAATGGCTACACCTTC
TRBD1,.,TRBJ1-5,TRBV28,CASSTDRVGNQPQHF,TGTGCCAGCAGTACTGACAGGGTAGGCAATCAGCCCCAGCATTTT
.,.,TRBJ1-1,TRBV9,CASSVEPNTEAFF,TGTGCCAGCAGCGTAGAGCCGAACACTGAAGCTTTCTTT
TRBD1,.,TRBJ2-2,TRBV28,CASREQGARTGELFF,TGTGCCAGCAGAGAACAGGGGGCGCGCACCGGGGAGCTGTTTTTT
.,.,TRBJ2-7,TRBV6-1,CASSELRGTSYEQYF,TGTGCCAGCAGTGAGTTGCGGGGCACCTCCTACGAGCAGTACTTC
TRBD2,.,TRBJ2-7,TRBV5-1,CASSLNAGVEQYF,TGCGCCAGCAGCTTGAATGCGGGAGTCGAGCAGTACTTC
TRBD1,.,TRBJ1-2,TRBV7-9,CASRREGAALYYGYTF,TGTGCCAGCAGACGAGAGGGGGCAGCCCTTTACTATGGCTACACCTTC
.,.,TRBJ1-2,TRBV18,CASSPRTGAANYGYTF,TGTGCCAGCTCACCACGAACGGGTGCGGCTAACTATGGCTACACCTTC